This entry features one TCR beta chain sequence. The CDR3 runs 14 residues. CDR1 and CDR2 (germline): LGHDT, YNNKEL (reference sequence). V was cut by 0 bases and J by 7 bases, with 12 bases left in between. This sample is part of a study of T cell responses to AZD1222 COVID-19 vaccine. Libraries were prepared by immunoSEQ multiplex PCR; TCRdb keeps only in-frame clonotypes and omits some of them. There are roughly 140,000 clones in the sample; around nine tenths occur only once, and roughly 3.1% lies in the top ten. The chain is built from TRBV3-1 (or the pseudogene TRBV3-2) and TRBJ1-1, with unresolved D. Source: peripheral blood, taken 28 days after the second AZD1222 dose. This TCR was sampled from an adult who received the AZD1222 COVID-19 vaccine. As DNA, the CDR3 is TGTGCCAGCAGCCAAGACGGACGCTACCTTGAAGCTTTCTTT. Encoded protein: CASSQDGRYLEAFF.